This T cell receptor beta chain was obtained from a study of OX40 agonist ivuxolimab in advanced cancers. About the study: Six ivuxolimab dose levels, 0.01 to 10 mg/kg, were given intravenously every 2 weeks.

V lost 1 base, J lost 2 bases, and 9 bases lay in between. Looked up from germline, CDR1 is SGHNT and CDR2 is YYREEE (reference sequence). The CDR3 is 14 amino acids. Clones were sequenced by immunoSEQ multiplex PCR, and TCRdb holds only the in-frame ones, with some missing. The sample holds about 68,000 clones, 65% to 90% seen once. The sequence came from an adult with an advanced solid tumor such as melanoma, head and neck, liver or kidney cancer. Sequenced material: CD4+ or CD8+ T cells sorted from blood, taken in a trial of the OX40 agonist ivuxolimab. V gene TRBV5-4 combines with J gene TRBJ1-1; D is possibly TRBD1 (5 bases). The CDR3 loop is CASSLQGVNTEAFF. DNA for the CDR3: TGTGCCAGCAGCTTGCAGGGCGTCAACACTGAAGCTTTCTTT.